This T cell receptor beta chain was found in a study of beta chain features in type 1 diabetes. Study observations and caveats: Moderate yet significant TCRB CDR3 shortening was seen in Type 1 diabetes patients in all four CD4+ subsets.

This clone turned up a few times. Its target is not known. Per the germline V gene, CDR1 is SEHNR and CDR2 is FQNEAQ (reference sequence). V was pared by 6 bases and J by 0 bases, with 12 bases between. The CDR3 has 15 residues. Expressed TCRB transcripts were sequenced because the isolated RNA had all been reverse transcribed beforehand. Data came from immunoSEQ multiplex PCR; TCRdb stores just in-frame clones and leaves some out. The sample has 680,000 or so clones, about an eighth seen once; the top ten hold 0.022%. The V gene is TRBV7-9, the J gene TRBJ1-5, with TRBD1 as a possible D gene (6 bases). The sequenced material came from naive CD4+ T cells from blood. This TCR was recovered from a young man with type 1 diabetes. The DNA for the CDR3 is TGTGCCAGCAGTCCGACAGGTTATAGCAATCAGCCCCAGCATTTT. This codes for CASSPTGYSNQPQHF. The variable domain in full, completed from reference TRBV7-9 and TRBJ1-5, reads DTGVSQNPRHKITKRGQNVTFRCDPISEHNRLYWYRQTLGQGPEFLTYFQNEAQLEKSRLLSDRFSAERPKGSFSTLEIQRTEQGDSAMYLCASSPTGYSNQPQHFGDGTRLSIL.